Given below is one TCR beta chain in context. Its antigen remains unknown. This entry belongs to a study of cytomegalovirus exposure and HLA in healthy donors. The overall study: Counted in an early data release were tens of millions of unique TCRs from HLA-typed donors. Most genotyped donors, 81% of around 370, had Caucasian-associated genetic ancestry.

Study-level findings and limits: Overall, approximately 150 TCR beta chains were annotated as cytomegalovirus-associated. When analyzed later, the rates of TCR association showed variation by HLA locus, with DRB1 the most and HLA-C the fewest.

PCR was performed using 60 Vbeta and 13 Jbeta primers. Clones were sequenced by immunoSEQ multiplex PCR, and TCRdb holds only the in-frame ones, with some missing. The data show under 200,000 clones, approximately 80% seen once. The CDR3 runs to 14 residues. Trimming took 3 bases from V and 4 from J, leaving 12 bases between them. Germline CDR1 MGHRA, CDR2 YSYEKL. The source material was PBMCs. V is TRBV4-1 and J is TRBJ1-2, with D uncertain. This TCR was sampled from a male donor in good health and CMV-seropositive. In nucleotides, the CDR3 is TGCGCCAGCAGCCAGCAAGGGAGCACCTATGGCTACACCTTC. Translated, it gives CASSQQGSTYGYTF.